This TCR beta chain was sequenced for a study of Ad26.COV2.S vaccination and SARS-CoV-2 variants. Turning to the study itself: The authors gave Ad26.COV2.S intramuscularly, either once or twice 56 days apart. Findings and caveats of the study: Considerable breadth of spike-specific CD8+ and CD4+ T cell responses has reportedly been documented following vaccination. It was found that vaccine and placebo recipients had similar non-spike TCR breadth.

The length of the CDR3 is 11 residues. V was trimmed by 8 bases and J by 4 bases, leaving 6 bases between them. The V gene's germline CDR1 is MNHEY and CDR2 SVGAGI. Documented treatment: 15 to 20 received Ad26.COV2.S at low or high dose, single or two shots; 5 received placebo; per-sample allocation not given. The investigators took samples on day 63 after the first vaccine or placebo injection. An Ad26 vector expressing Wuhan-strain SARS-CoV-2 spike constituted the vaccine. This clone was observed a single time. Its antigen remains unknown. TCRdb keeps only in-frame clones here, not all; method: immunoSEQ multiplex PCR. This table holds around 300,000 clones, about 89% found once.

This receptor was identified in a person between 18 and 60 years old who received the Ad26.COV2.S COVID-19 vaccine or a placebo. Sequenced material: peripheral blood, taken in a trial of Ad26.COV2.S vaccine versus placebo. The J gene is TRBJ1-3, the V gene TRBV6-5; D gene ambiguous. CDR3 nucleotides: TGTGCCAGCCGTATGGGAAACACCATATATTTT. The encoded protein is CASRMGNTIYF.